A selection of T cell receptor beta chains follows, all from one sample in a study of cytomegalovirus exposure and HLA in healthy donors. Data came from immunoSEQ multiplex PCR; TCRdb stores just in-frame clones and leaves some out. The sample has around 98,000 clones, 75% to 80% seen once. The sequenced sample consisted of PBMCs. These receptors all stem from a woman in her 40s in good health and CMV-seronegative. CDR3s include the opening cysteine and the closing phenylalanine or tryptophan. D genes are given only for firm matches.

>TRBV15|TRBD1|TRBJ1-4
TGTGCCACAAACAGGGGGGCCTCTAATGAAAAACTGTTTTTT
CATNRGASNEKLFF
>TRBV7-7|TRBD1|TRBJ1-6
TGTGCCAGCAGTACAGACAGGGGGACTTCACCCCTCCACTTT
CASSTDRGTSPLHF
>TRBV28|TRBD1|TRBJ1-2
TGTGCCAGCAGTTGGGACAGTCGGAGGGCTAACTATGGCTACACCTTC
CASSWDSRRANYGYTF
>TRBV30|NA|TRBJ1-4
TGTGCCTGGAGTGAAAGGGGGGAAAAACTGTTTTTT
CAWSERGEKLFF
>TRBV9|NA|TRBJ1-1
TGTGCCAGCAGCGTAGGGTTACGGGAAGTGACTGAAGCTTTCTTT
CASSVGLREVTEAFF
>TRBV6-5|NA|TRBJ2-2
TGTGCCAGCAGTCCATGGGGGGCCGGGGAGCTGTTTTTT
CASSPWGAGELFF
>TRBV10-3|TRBD2|TRBJ2-1
TGTGCCACCCTCTCTTCCCCGGGACTAGCGGGGGGCTCCGTCAATGAGCAGTTCTTC
CATLSSPGLAGGSVNEQFF
>TRBV5-1|TRBD2|TRBJ2-7
TGCGCCAGCAGCTTGTACTCGGGGGGCTCCTACGAGCAGTACTTC
CASSLYSGGSYEQYF
>TRBV27|NA|TRBJ1-1
TGTGCCAGCACCAAAGGTGGAAGTAGGGGGTTTGAAGCTTTCTTT
CASTKGGSRGFEAFF
>TRBV19|NA|TRBJ1-2
TGTGCCAGTAGCCGTTCGGAGATAGGTGGCTACACCTTC
CASSRSEIGGYTF
>TRBV11-1|NA|TRBJ1-2
TGTGCCAGCAGCTTAGAGGGGTCTGGCTACACCTTC
CASSLEGSGYTF
>TRBV7-6|NA|TRBJ2-7
TGTGCCAGCAGCCGCGGATCAGAGGACTACGAGCAGTACTTC
CASSRGSEDYEQYF
>TRBV28|TRBD2|TRBJ2-3
TGTGCCAGCAGTCCCGGGGGGGTAGCGGGCTACACAGATACGCAGTATTTT
CASSPGGVAGYTDTQYF
>TRBV9|NA|TRBJ1-2
TGTGCCAGCAGCGTAGCCTGGGGACCAGGGGATTTCTATGGCTACACCTTC
CASSVAWGPGDFYGYTF
>TRBV19|NA|TRBJ1-3
TGTGCCAGTAGCGCGGGGATACTCTCTGGAAACACCATATATTTT
CASSAGILSGNTIYF
>TRBV2|TRBD1|TRBJ1-2
TGTGCCTTCGGGGGGGACAGGGGGACCTATGGCTACACCTTC
CAFGGDRGTYGYTF